A single sample is the source of the 28 T cell receptor beta chains below, sequenced in a study of vaccination and CD4 T cells after COVID-19. Their recognized antigens are unknown. Sequence data for DNA of cultured CD4+ T cells were generated by the Oncomine TCR Beta short-read assay. One entry per CDR3 protein results from TCRdb running MiXCR on the PCR reads. The sample gives about 25,000 distinct CDR3 sequences, over 45% of which show up once; 5.5% to 7% is in the top ten. Treatment defined: roughly 10-day PBMC culture with coronavirus spike peptide pools or control peptides (ViraFEST assay). Sequenced input: CD4+ T cells from blood, cultured in vitro. The receptors stem from a human donor who had recovered from COVID-19.

The chain combines TRBV12-3 or TRBV12-4 with TRBJ1-1; D ambiguous. The CDR3 is 13 residues long. Trimming pared 2 bases from V and 0 bases from J, leaving 4 bases between. CDR3 protein: CASSLQLNTEAFF. For the CDR3, the DNA is TGTGCCAGCAGTTTACAGTTGAACACTGAAGCTTTCTTT.

The chain carries TRBV20-1 and TRBJ1-2; D not resolved. V dropped 6 bases and J dropped 1 base, with 9 bases sitting between them. Germline loops: CDR1 DFQATT, CDR2 SNEGSKA (reference sequence). The CDR3 consists of 12 residues. CDR3 bases: TGCAGTGCGCACAGTCTTAACTATGGCTACACCTTC. Protein sequence: CSAHSLNYGYTF.

The V call is TRBV24-1, the J call TRBJ2-1; the D gene is possibly TRBD1 (7 bases). Trimming took off 6 bases at V and 6 bases at J, with 14 bases between the two ends. Germline V gene data show CDR1 as KGHDR and CDR2 as SFDVKD. The CDR3 is 14 amino acids. The CDR3, as DNA: TGTGCCACCAGTTCCGTCAGGGGGGTCAATGAGCAGTTCTTC. This encodes CATSSVRGVNEQFF.

The chain is built from TRBV28 and TRBJ2-3, with D unclear. Trimming took 3 bases from V and 8 from J, leaving 15 bases between them. There are 14 residues in the CDR3. The germline V gene has CDR1 MDHEN and CDR2 SYDVKM. The CDR3 DNA follows: TGTGCCAGCAGTTTTTACGGAGCTCGCCCTACGCAGTATTTT. It specifies CASSFYGARPTQYF.

This clonotype was seen a single time. The chain carries TRBV27 and TRBJ2-5, with TRBD1 identical over 7 bases. V dropped 9 bases and J dropped 4; count of bases not matched to a gene: 17. Germline V lookup: CDR1 MNHEY, CDR2 SMNVEV (reference sequence). This CDR3 comprises 16 residues. CDR3 residues: CASGWAGGSLGETQYF. CDR3 sequence (DNA): TGTGCCAGTGGTTGGGCAGGGGGTTCTTTGGGAGAGACCCAGTACTTC.

This clonotype was seen a handful of times. The rearrangement joins TRBV6-5 to TRBJ2-6; the D is unclear. Germline V gene sequence: CDR1 MNHEY, CDR2 SVGAGI. Deletions cut 2 bases from V and 1 base from J, with 6 bases between. The CDR3 consists of 15 residues. The CDR3 DNA sequence: TGTGCCAGCAGTTACGGGCGGTCTGGGGCCAACGTCCTGACTTTC. Its translation: CASSYGRSGANVLTF.

The CDR3 sequence: CASSSGTSSGGTYEQYF. CDR3 bases: TGTGCCAGCAGCTCCGGTACCTCTAGCGGGGGGACCTACGAGCAGTACTTC. V gene TRBV11-3 combines with J gene TRBJ2-7; 11 bases match TRBD2. There are 17 residues in the CDR3. Per the germline V gene, CDR1 is SGHNT and CDR2 is YENEEA. The trim removed 4 bases at V and 2 bases at J, leaving 10 bases unmatched.

J is TRBJ2-1 and V is TRBV7-2, with a tentative D call TRBD2 (6 bases). The CDR3 length is 12 residues. The V gene's germline CDR1 is SGHTA and CDR2 FQGNSA. Trimming shortened V by 3 bases and J by 9 bases, and 9 bases separated the two germline ends. The CDR3 region is CASSLGGGEQFF. The CDR3 DNA reads TGTGCCAGCAGCTTGGGAGGCGGTGAGCAGTTCTTC.

The rearrangement joins TRBV21-1 to TRBJ2-1; the table's TRBD1 call for D was not verified on the DNA. TRBV21-1 is labeled a pseudogene. This CDR3 spans 15 amino acids. CDR3 sequence (DNA): TGTACCAGCACCCAGGACAGGCAAACCTACAATGAGCAGTTCTTC. Protein: CTSTQDRQTYNEQFF.

In this sample, this clonotype turned up a few times. The rearrangement links TRBV6-1 to TRBJ1-6; D is ambiguous. The CDR3 is made up of 14 amino acids. Germline CDR1 is MNHNS and CDR2 is SASEGT. Between the trimmed V and J ends, which lost 1 base and 8 bases, there was a span of 9 bases. The CDR3 sequence: CASSEGGRYSPLHF. The CDR3, as DNA: TGTGCCAGCAGTGAAGGTGGCAGATATTCACCCCTCCACTTT.

The chain joins TRBV7-9 to TRBJ1-1; D is undetermined. Germline assignment: CDR1 SEHNR and CDR2 FQNEAQ (reference sequence). Trimming stripped 5 bases from V and 3 bases from J, with 16 bases between. The CDR3 contains 15 residues. The CDR3 protein is CASSRFVTGDTEAFF. CDR3 sequence (DNA): TGTGCCAGCAGCCGGTTTGTGACCGGGGACACTGAAGCTTTCTTT.

V and J are TRBV19 and TRBJ2-2; 7 bases match TRBD1. This CDR3 comprises 15 residues. With 5 bases clipped from V and 1 base from J, the junction kept 4 bases outside the gene matches. Germline loops: CDR1 LNHDA, CDR2 SQIVND (reference sequence). CDR3 DNA sequence: TGTGCCAGTAGTTCGGGACAGATGAACACCGGGGAGCTGTTTTTT. This translates into CASSSGQMNTGELFF.

This clonotype turned up a few times. At one end, the junction sequence differs from germline, possibly due to a read error. The chain links TRBV7-9 to TRBJ2-2, with D possibly TRBD2 on 7 matching bases. The CDR3 runs 12 residues. From germline, CDR1 is SEHNR and CDR2 FQNEAQ (reference sequence). The CDR3, as DNA: TGTGCCAGCAGCCTCAGTAGGGGGGGGCTGTTTTTT. It translates to CASSLSRGGLFF.

The rearrangement links TRBV7-8 to TRBJ2-3; a possible D gene is TRBD2 (5 bases). CDR3 length equals 14 residues. V lost 5 bases and J 0 bases, leaving 9 bases between the germline ends. Germline values: CDR1 SGHVS, CDR2 FQNEAQ. CDR3 in DNA: TGTGCCAGCAGCAAAACTAGTAGCACAGATACGCAGTATTTT. Amino acid sequence: CASSKTSSTDTQYF.

This chain connects TRBV12-3 or TRBV12-4 to TRBJ2-7; D uncertain. The length of the CDR3 is 13 residues. Trimming cost V 6 bases and J 3 bases, with 12 bases left between them. The CDR3 sequence: CASRADPRYEQYF. CDR3 coding DNA: TGTGCCAGCAGGGCGGACCCCCGCTACGAGCAGTACTTC.

This clonotype was seen only a few times. V gene TRBV20-1 combines with J gene TRBJ1-5, with unresolved D. CDR1 is DFQATT, CDR2 SNEGSKA, per germline (reference sequence). The CDR3 runs 13 residues. Trimming left V 5 bases short and J 1 base short, with 9 bases between. Here the CDR3 DNA reads TGCAGTGCTTACCCCGGAAGCAATCAGCCCCAGCATTTT. Its protein is CSAYPGSNQPQHF.

This clonotype was recorded a few times. The V call is TRBV6-2 or TRBV6-3, the J call TRBJ1-5; no firm D call. Trimming pared 5 bases from V and 0 bases from J, leaving 14 bases between. This CDR3 is 16 amino acids long. Per germline, CDR1 MNHEY and CDR2 SVGEGT. The DNA of the CDR3 is TGTGCCAGCAGTCCACTGGGAGGCTATAGCAATCAGCCCCAGCATTTT. Its protein is CASSPLGGYSNQPQHF.

The rearrangement links TRBV6-1 to TRBJ1-3; 8 nucleotides agree with TRBD1. The V gene's germline CDR1 is MNHNS and CDR2 SASEGT. The length of the CDR3 is 16 residues. With 6 bases clipped from V and 3 bases from J, the junction kept 10 bases outside the gene matches. DNA for the CDR3: TGTGCCAGCAGGACCCGGACAGGGTTTGATGGAAACACCATATATTTT. Encoded protein: CASRTRTGFDGNTIYF.

The CDR3 loop reads CASSVTYEQYF. In DNA form, the CDR3 reads TGTGCCAGCAGTGTCACCTACGAGCAGTACTTC. The chain joins TRBV6-1 to TRBJ2-7; no firm D call. From germline, CDR1 is MNHNS and CDR2 SASEGT. This CDR3 is 11 amino acids long. The germline V and J ends were trimmed by 4 bases and 2 bases, with 3 bases remaining between them.

The rearrangement uses TRBV3-1 and TRBJ2-2; 10 bases align to TRBD2. CDR3 length: 16 amino acids. CDR1 and CDR2 from the germline V gene are LGHDT and YNNKEL (reference sequence). V dropped 4 bases and J dropped 2; count of bases not matched to a gene: 4. This CDR3 is CASSPRTSGNTGELFF. As DNA, the CDR3 is TGTGCCAGCAGCCCTCGGACTAGCGGAAACACCGGGGAGCTGTTTTTT.

This clonotype was observed a few times. The chain has TRBV27 and TRBJ1-5, with D maybe TRBD1 (5 bases). The CDR3 consists of 17 residues. Per germline, CDR1 MNHEY and CDR2 SMNVEV (reference sequence). V lost 5 bases and J lost 0, with 17 bases in between. In DNA, the CDR3 is TGTGCCAGCAGTCAAAACGGGGCAGGGAATAGCAATCAGCCCCAGCATTTT. This translates into CASSQNGAGNSNQPQHF.

This clonotype was seen a few times. The chain combines TRBV7-9 with TRBJ2-5; TRBD2 agrees at 11 bases. Germline CDR1 is SEHNR and CDR2 is FQNEAQ (reference sequence). CDR3 length: 15 amino acids. J was trimmed by 1 base and V by 4 bases; bases with no gene match: 2. The chain's CDR3 is CASSWGLAVQETQYF. CDR3 DNA: TGTGCCAGCAGCTGGGGACTAGCGGTCCAAGAGACCCAGTACTTC.

This chain joins TRBV7-3 and TRBJ1-4; D unclear. CDR1 is SGHTA and CDR2 is FQGTGA in the germline V gene. The CDR3 loop spans 14 amino acids. The germline V and J ends were trimmed by 2 bases and 7 bases, with 11 bases remaining between them. This chain's CDR3 is CASSLENPGEKLFF. The DNA of the CDR3 is TGTGCCAGCAGCTTAGAAAACCCGGGTGAAAAACTGTTTTTT.

The chain carries TRBV5-1 and TRBJ2-7; perhaps TRBD1 as D (5 bases). Germline CDR1 is SGHRS and CDR2 is YFSETQ. There are 14 residues in the CDR3. Trimming took 4 bases from V and 0 from J, leaving 11 bases between them. The CDR3 region has the DNA TGCGCCAGCAGCGTGACAGCTGGCTCCTACGAGCAGTACTTC. Translated: CASSVTAGSYEQYF.

The table lists this clonotype with a few counts. This chain uses TRBV6-5 with TRBJ2-3; D may correspond to TRBD1 or TRBD2 (5 bases each). Trimming took 0 bases from V and 0 from J, leaving 10 bases between them. Per the germline V gene, CDR1 is MNHEY and CDR2 is SVGAGI. This CDR3 region has 16 residues. The CDR3 region is CASSYSSGRSTDTQYF. CDR3 DNA: TGTGCCAGCAGTTACTCCTCGGGACGCAGCACAGATACGCAGTATTTT.

V usage is TRBV12-3 or TRBV12-4 and J usage is TRBJ1-2, with D possibly matching TRBD1 (6 bases). With 1 base removed from V and 8 bases from J, the gap between germline ends came to 17 bases. The CDR3 has 15 amino acids. CDR3 protein: CASSLVAGVNRGYTF. CDR3 nucleotide sequence: TGTGCCAGCAGTTTAGTGGCAGGGGTAAATCGGGGCTACACCTTC.

This rearrangement joins TRBV5-1 to TRBJ2-7, with D perhaps TRBD1 (5 bases). This CDR3 region has 15 residues. The germline gives CDR1 SGHRS, CDR2 YFSETQ. Trimming took 4 bases from V and 5 from J, leaving 19 bases between them. CDR3 DNA sequence: TGCGCCAGCAGCCCCCCAGGCAGGGAAGGGCACGAGCAGTACTTC. Protein product: CASSPPGREGHEQYF.

This chain joins TRBV20-1 and TRBJ1-3, with unresolved D. CDR1 is DFQATT, CDR2 SNEGSKA, per germline (reference sequence). The length of the CDR3 is 13 residues. CDR3 bases: TGCAGCGCGCCGGAGGGAGATGGAAACACCATATATTTT. Translated, it gives CSAPEGDGNTIYF.